A selection of T cell receptor beta chains follows, all from one sample in a study of T-cell reconstitution after alpha-beta-depleted transplantation in children. MiXCR, run by TCRdb on the PCR reads, gives a single entry per CDR3 protein. The sample has roughly 500,000 distinct CDR3 sequences; approximately 12% are singletons. The sequencing used PBMCs from the stem cell graft donor, collected from the stem cell graft. The receptor source for this set is a human donor who donated a stem cell graft to a child with combined immunodeficiency. CDR3s include the opening cysteine and the closing phenylalanine or tryptophan. D genes are given only for firm matches. Not every row has a clone size; where given, it reads once, few, many or a size class.

clone_size: many; j_call: TRBJ1-1; v_call: TRBV12-3/TRBV12-4; d_call: NA; cdr3_nt: TGTGCCAGCAGTTCGGACAGCTCCACTGAAGCTTTCTTT; cdr3_aa: CASSSDSSTEAFF
clone_size: NA; j_call: TRBJ2-5; v_call: TRBV14; d_call: TRBD2; cdr3_nt: TGTGCCAGCAGCCAACCGGGACTAGCGCCTTTAGAGACCCAGTACTTC; cdr3_aa: CASSQPGLAPLETQYF
clone_size: few; j_call: TRBJ2-3; v_call: TRBV4-2; d_call: TRBD1; cdr3_nt: TGTGCCAGCAGCCAAAGCGCCCGGGACAGGCGGGTAGATACGCAGTATTTT; cdr3_aa: CASSQSARDRRVDTQYF
clone_size: NA; j_call: TRBJ2-2; v_call: TRBV14; d_call: NA; cdr3_nt: TGTGCCAGCAGCCCGCGGGGCAGCCGGATAACCGGGGAGCTGTTTTTT; cdr3_aa: CASSPRGSRITGELFF
clone_size: NA; j_call: TRBJ2-2; v_call: TRBV30; d_call: NA; cdr3_nt: TGTGCCTGGATGACAGCGAATACCGGGGAGCTGTTTTTT; cdr3_aa: CAWMTANTGELFF
clone_size: few; j_call: TRBJ2-5; v_call: TRBV7-9; d_call: NA; cdr3_nt: TGTGCCAGCAGCCCCAAATACAACTCAGAGACCCAGTACTTC; cdr3_aa: CASSPKYNSETQYF
clone_size: many; j_call: TRBJ2-7; v_call: TRBV5-1; d_call: NA; cdr3_nt: TGCGCCAGCAGGTACCGGGTCTCGGGTTACGAGCAGTACTTC; cdr3_aa: CASRYRVSGYEQYF
clone_size: many; j_call: TRBJ2-4; v_call: TRBV5-8; d_call: NA; cdr3_nt: TGTGCCAGCAGCATTCAGGGTGGGGCCATTCAGTACTTC; cdr3_aa: CASSIQGGAIQYF
clone_size: NA; j_call: TRBJ1-5; v_call: TRBV6-2/TRBV6-3; d_call: NA; cdr3_nt: TGTGCCAGCAGTTACTCGAGAACGAATCAGCCCCAGCATTTT; cdr3_aa: CASSYSRTNQPQHF
clone_size: NA; j_call: TRBJ2-1; v_call: TRBV27; d_call: NA; cdr3_nt: TGTGCCAGCAGTTGGTACGGTTCCTACAATGAGCAGTTCTTC; cdr3_aa: CASSWYGSYNEQFF
clone_size: few; j_call: TRBJ2-1; v_call: TRBV27; d_call: NA; cdr3_nt: TGTGCCAGCAGTTTACCCACCAATGAGCAGTTCTTC; cdr3_aa: CASSLPTNEQFF
clone_size: few; j_call: TRBJ2-7; v_call: TRBV12-3/TRBV12-4; d_call: TRBD1; cdr3_nt: TGTGCCAGCATCCTCGACAGGGGCTACGAGCAGTACTTC; cdr3_aa: CASILDRGYEQYF
clone_size: few; j_call: TRBJ2-1; v_call: TRBV12-3/TRBV12-4; d_call: TRBD2; cdr3_nt: TGTGCCAGCACACAAGGGGGCGGGGGGGCCTACAATGAGCAGTTCTTC; cdr3_aa: CASTQGGGGAYNEQFF
clone_size: few; j_call: TRBJ2-2; v_call: TRBV20-1; d_call: NA; cdr3_nt: TGCAGTGCTAGATGGGGTGGAGCGGCGAACACCGGGGAGCTGTTTTTT; cdr3_aa: CSARWGGAANTGELFF
clone_size: NA; j_call: TRBJ2-7; v_call: TRBV7-2; d_call: NA; cdr3_nt: TGTGCCAGCAGCTTAGCTCGGGAAAATTACGAGCAGTACTTC; cdr3_aa: CASSLARENYEQYF
clone_size: few; j_call: TRBJ2-6; v_call: TRBV24-1; d_call: NA; cdr3_nt: TGTGCCACCAGTGAGGAATCTGGGGCCAACGTCCTGACTTTC; cdr3_aa: CATSEESGANVLTF
clone_size: few; j_call: TRBJ2-5; v_call: TRBV7-6; d_call: TRBD1; cdr3_nt: TGTGCCAGCGTCGACCCAGGGGGGACCCAGTACTTC; cdr3_aa: CASVDPGGTQYF
clone_size: NA; j_call: TRBJ1-4; v_call: TRBV6-2/TRBV6-3; d_call: NA; cdr3_nt: TGTGCCAGCAGGGACACGACTAATGAAAAACTGTTTTTT; cdr3_aa: CASRDTTNEKLFF
clone_size: many; j_call: TRBJ2-7; v_call: TRBV7-2; d_call: TRBD1; cdr3_nt: TGTGCCAGCAGCGAAAACAGGGGCTACGAGCAGTACTTC; cdr3_aa: CASSENRGYEQYF
clone_size: NA; j_call: TRBJ2-1; v_call: TRBV11-3; d_call: NA; cdr3_nt: TGTGCCAGCAGCTTAGGAGTCCGATACAATGAGCAGTTCTTC; cdr3_aa: CASSLGVRYNEQFF
clone_size: many; j_call: TRBJ2-7; v_call: TRBV20-1; d_call: TRBD2; cdr3_nt: TGCAGTGCTTCCTTAGCGGGACTCTACGAGCAGTACTTC; cdr3_aa: CSASLAGLYEQYF
clone_size: NA; j_call: TRBJ2-3; v_call: TRBV7-9; d_call: NA; cdr3_nt: TGTGCCAGCGGACGGACAGATACAGATACGCAGTATTTT; cdr3_aa: CASGRTDTDTQYF
clone_size: NA; j_call: TRBJ1-3; v_call: TRBV27; d_call: TRBD1; cdr3_nt: TGTGCCAGCAGTTTATTCGGACAGGGGGCGCGAGGAAACACCATATATTTT; cdr3_aa: CASSLFGQGARGNTIYF
clone_size: many; j_call: TRBJ2-3; v_call: TRBV20-1; d_call: NA; cdr3_nt: TGCAGTGCTAGAGTCGACGGGGGGCCAACAGATACGCAGTATTTT; cdr3_aa: CSARVDGGPTDTQYF
clone_size: NA; j_call: TRBJ2-7; v_call: TRBV5-1; d_call: NA; cdr3_nt: TGCGCCAGCAGCCCCGGAGGAGGACGACCTAAAGGCGAGCAGTACTTC; cdr3_aa: CASSPGGGRPKGEQYF
clone_size: NA; j_call: TRBJ1-5; v_call: TRBV28; d_call: TRBD1; cdr3_nt: TGTGCCAGCAGATCCCAGGGGGTAATTGAGCCCCAGCATTTT; cdr3_aa: CASRSQGVIEPQHF
clone_size: many; j_call: TRBJ2-3; v_call: TRBV5-5; d_call: TRBD1; cdr3_nt: TGTGCCAGCAGCGTCCTGACAGGGACAGATACGCAGTATTTT; cdr3_aa: CASSVLTGTDTQYF
clone_size: NA; j_call: TRBJ2-5; v_call: TRBV29-1; d_call: TRBD2; cdr3_nt: TGCAGCGTTGCGGACGGTGGACTAGCGGAGACCCAGTACTTC; cdr3_aa: CSVADGGLAETQYF
clone_size: few; j_call: TRBJ2-1; v_call: TRBV2; d_call: TRBD1; cdr3_nt: TGCACGGCCTTGGAAAGGCAGGGGGCCCACAATGAGCAGTTCTTC; cdr3_aa: CTALERQGAHNEQFF
clone_size: NA; j_call: TRBJ2-5; v_call: TRBV20-1; d_call: NA; cdr3_nt: TGCAGTGCTAGTAGGGGAATCCTTAGGTCAGAGACCCAGTACTTC; cdr3_aa: CSASRGILRSETQYF
clone_size: few; j_call: TRBJ2-1; v_call: TRBV29-1; d_call: NA; cdr3_nt: TGCAGCGCCACCCCGGGGCACTCAGGCTACAATGAGCAGTTCTTC; cdr3_aa: CSATPGHSGYNEQFF
clone_size: many; j_call: TRBJ2-5; v_call: TRBV20-1; d_call: NA; cdr3_nt: TGCAGTGCTAGAAACAGGGCCTACCAAGAGACCCAGTACTTC; cdr3_aa: CSARNRAYQETQYF
clone_size: NA; j_call: TRBJ1-1; v_call: TRBV9; d_call: NA; cdr3_nt: TGTGCCAGCAGCGTAGGTCGGGCGCGTGGCAACACTGAAGCTTTCTTT; cdr3_aa: CASSVGRARGNTEAFF
clone_size: NA; j_call: TRBJ2-7; v_call: TRBV7-9; d_call: TRBD1; cdr3_nt: TGTGCCAGCAGCTTAGTTGGACAGGGGGACTCCGAGCAGTACTTC; cdr3_aa: CASSLVGQGDSEQYF
clone_size: NA; j_call: TRBJ1-3; v_call: TRBV7-6; d_call: NA; cdr3_nt: TGTGCCAGCAGCTTATTGATTGCCGGGACATCTGGAGGAAACACCATATATTTT; cdr3_aa: CASSLLIAGTSGGNTIYF
clone_size: few; j_call: TRBJ2-1; v_call: TRBV12-3/TRBV12-4; d_call: TRBD2; cdr3_nt: TGTGCCAGCAGTAAGGGACTAACCGAGCAGTTCTTC; cdr3_aa: CASSKGLTEQFF
clone_size: NA; j_call: TRBJ2-3; v_call: TRBV24-1; d_call: TRBD2; cdr3_nt: TGTGCCACCAGTGGGACTAGCGGCGCGGATACGCAGTATTTT; cdr3_aa: CATSGTSGADTQYF
clone_size: many; j_call: TRBJ2-7; v_call: TRBV12-5; d_call: TRBD2; cdr3_nt: TGTGCTAGTGGTTTGGCTAGCGGGTACGAGCAGTACTTC; cdr3_aa: CASGLASGYEQYF
clone_size: many; j_call: TRBJ1-2; v_call: TRBV12-3/TRBV12-4; d_call: NA; cdr3_nt: TGTGCCAGCAGTTTTTTGGGGGGCTACACCTTC; cdr3_aa: CASSFLGGYTF
clone_size: NA; j_call: TRBJ2-3; v_call: TRBV5-1; d_call: TRBD2; cdr3_nt: TGCGCCAGCAGTACCGGACTAGCGGCAACAGATACGCAGTATTTT; cdr3_aa: CASSTGLAATDTQYF
clone_size: NA; j_call: TRBJ1-1; v_call: TRBV7-9; d_call: NA; cdr3_nt: TGTGCCAGCAGCGAACCTGGGGGTACTGAAGCTTTCTTT; cdr3_aa: CASSEPGGTEAFF
clone_size: few; j_call: TRBJ1-5; v_call: TRBV6-1; d_call: NA; cdr3_nt: TGTGCCAGCAGTGAAGTAATTTGGGGGAGCAATCAGCCCCAGCATTTT; cdr3_aa: CASSEVIWGSNQPQHF
clone_size: many; j_call: TRBJ2-7; v_call: TRBV19; d_call: NA; cdr3_nt: TGTGCCAGTAGCACTCCTAGGAGGGGGAGTTACGAGCAGTACTTC; cdr3_aa: CASSTPRRGSYEQYF